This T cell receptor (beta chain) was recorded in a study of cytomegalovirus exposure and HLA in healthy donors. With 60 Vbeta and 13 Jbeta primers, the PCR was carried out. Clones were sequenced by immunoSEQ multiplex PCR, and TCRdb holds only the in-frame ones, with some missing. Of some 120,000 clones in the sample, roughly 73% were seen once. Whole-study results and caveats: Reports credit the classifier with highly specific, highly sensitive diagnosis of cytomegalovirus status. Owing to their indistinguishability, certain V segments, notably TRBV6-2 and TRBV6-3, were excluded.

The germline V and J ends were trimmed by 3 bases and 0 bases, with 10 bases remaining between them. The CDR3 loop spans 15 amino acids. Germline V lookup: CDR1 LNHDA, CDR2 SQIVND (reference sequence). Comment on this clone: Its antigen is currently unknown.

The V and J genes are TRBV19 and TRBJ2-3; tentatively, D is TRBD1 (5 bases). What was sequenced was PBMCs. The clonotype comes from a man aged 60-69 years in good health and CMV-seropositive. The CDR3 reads CASSMGHASTDTQYF. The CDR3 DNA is TGTGCCAGTAGTATGGGGCATGCTAGCACAGATACGCAGTATTTT.